This T cell receptor (beta chain) emerged from a study of response to subunit inactivated influenza vaccine (dated by TCRdb to 2017 to 2018). As for the study more broadly: The study used deep quantitative T cell receptor repertoire profiling to track responses to a trivalent subunit inactivated influenza vaccine. The paper as a whole reports these results and caveats: The authors suggested that each seasonal influenza vaccination may recruit only a limited number of new T cells.

The library was prepared using RT-PCR. Sequencing was carried out with an Illumina HiSeq 2500. Clones were called with MiXCR by TCRdb after fastp trimmed the public reads at Q25, and only in-frame beta chains were retained. Rows matching on CDR3 protein sequence are summarized as one entry with the most common DNA and genes. The sample table lists hundreds of thousands of distinct CDR3 sequences, 6.5% to 8% of them with a count of one. The top ten clonotypes cover 10% to 15% of the sample. Inclusive of the bounding cysteine and phenylalanine, the CDR3 is 15 residues long. The read is trimmed to its CDR3 DNA, 45 bases read in frame from base 1. From the germline V gene (reference sequence), CDR1 is DFQATT and CDR2 is SNEGSKA. The germline ends are 15 bases apart after V is trimmed by 6 bases and J by 0 bases. As to this clonotype: What antigen it recognizes has not been identified. No per-base quality is available; no much larger clone lies one base away.

The receptor was derived from a man aged 45 to 75 who received an inactivated influenza vaccine. Donor details come from another sample of the same person, matched by shared clones. This specimen consisted of PBMCs from blood, obtained 23 to 25 months after vaccination. Recombination linked TRBV20-1 to TRBJ2-4, with the D segment identity uncertain. The nucleotides are TGCAGTGCCTCTCAGGACCTTCTAGCCAAAAACATTCAGTACTTC. It codes for CSASQDLLAKNIQYF.